This T cell receptor (beta chain) is drawn from a study of blood T cell repertoires in COVID-19. Study-level background: The samples span acute and convalescent COVID-19 from the United States, Italy and Spain. Nucleic acid was either cDNA or gDNA, and it came from T cells, B-cell-depleted T cells, or PBMCs.

In the source study's methods: The authors estimated nucleated cell counts from reference gene primer amplification. The assay was immunoSEQ multiplex PCR, and TCRdb's table has in-frame clones only and misses some. That table gives V, J and clone size, and the DNA gave D and trimming. The sample yields about 120,000 clones, roughly 90% seen once. From germline, CDR1 is LNHNV and CDR2 YYDKDF (reference sequence). V was shortened by 5 bases and J by 1 base, with 12 bases between the two germline ends. The CDR3 sequence is 15 residues long. Sequencing was done on a sample of peripheral blood. This rearrangement joins TRBV15 to TRBJ1-5; D possibly corresponds to TRBD1 (5 bases). This sequence was found in a man between 40 and 49 years old with acute or convalescent COVID-19. CDR3 sequence: CATSVSGGSNQPQHF. The CDR3 DNA reads TGTGCCACCAGCGTCTCCGGGGGAAGCAATCAGCCCCAGCATTTT.